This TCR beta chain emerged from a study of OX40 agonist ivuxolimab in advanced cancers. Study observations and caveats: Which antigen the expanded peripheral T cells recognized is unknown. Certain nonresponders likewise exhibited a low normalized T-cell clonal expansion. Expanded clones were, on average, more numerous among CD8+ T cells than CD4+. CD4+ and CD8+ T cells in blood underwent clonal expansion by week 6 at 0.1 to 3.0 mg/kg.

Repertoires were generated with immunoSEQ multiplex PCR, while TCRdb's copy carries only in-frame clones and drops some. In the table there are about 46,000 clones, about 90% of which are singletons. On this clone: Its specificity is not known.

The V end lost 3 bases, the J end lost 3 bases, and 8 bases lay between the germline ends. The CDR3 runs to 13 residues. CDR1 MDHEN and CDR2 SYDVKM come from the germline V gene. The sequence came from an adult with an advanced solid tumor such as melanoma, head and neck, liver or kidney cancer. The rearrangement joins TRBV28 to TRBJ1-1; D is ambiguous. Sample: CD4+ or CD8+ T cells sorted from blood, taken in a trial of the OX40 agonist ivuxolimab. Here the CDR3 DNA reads TGTGCCAGCAGTTTTGACACCTACACTGAAGCTTTCTTT. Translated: CASSFDTYTEAFF.